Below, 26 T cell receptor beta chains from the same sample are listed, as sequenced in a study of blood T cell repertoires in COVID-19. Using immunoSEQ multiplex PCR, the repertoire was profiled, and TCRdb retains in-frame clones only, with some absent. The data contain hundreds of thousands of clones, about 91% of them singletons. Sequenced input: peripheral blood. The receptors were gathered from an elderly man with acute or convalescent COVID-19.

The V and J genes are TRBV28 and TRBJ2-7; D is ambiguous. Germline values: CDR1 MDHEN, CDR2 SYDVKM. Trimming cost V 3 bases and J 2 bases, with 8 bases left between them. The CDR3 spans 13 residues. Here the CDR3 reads CASSFPVAYEQYF. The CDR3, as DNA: TGTGCCAGCAGTTTCCCAGTTGCCTACGAGCAGTACTTC.

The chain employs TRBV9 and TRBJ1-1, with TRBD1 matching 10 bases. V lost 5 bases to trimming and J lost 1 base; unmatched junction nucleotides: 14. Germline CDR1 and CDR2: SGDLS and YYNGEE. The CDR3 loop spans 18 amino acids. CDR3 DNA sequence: TGTGCCAGCAGTCACACCTCCGGGACAGGGGTGGGGAACACTGAAGCTTTCTTT. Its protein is CASSHTSGTGVGNTEAFF.

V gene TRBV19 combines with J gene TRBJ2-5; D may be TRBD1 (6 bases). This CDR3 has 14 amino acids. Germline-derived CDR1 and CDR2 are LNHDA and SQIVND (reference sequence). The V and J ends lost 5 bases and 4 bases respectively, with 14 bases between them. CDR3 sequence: CASSSGHEGETQYF. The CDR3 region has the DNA TGTGCCAGTAGTTCGGGACACGAAGGAGAGACCCAGTACTTC.

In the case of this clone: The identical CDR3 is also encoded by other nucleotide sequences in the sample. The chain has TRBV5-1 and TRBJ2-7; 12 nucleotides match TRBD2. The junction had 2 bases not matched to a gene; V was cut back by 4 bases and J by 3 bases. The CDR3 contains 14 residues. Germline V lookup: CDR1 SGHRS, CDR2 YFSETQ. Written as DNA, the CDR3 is TGCGCCAGCAGCCTGACTAGCGGGAGCTACGAGCAGTACTTC. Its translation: CASSLTSGSYEQYF.

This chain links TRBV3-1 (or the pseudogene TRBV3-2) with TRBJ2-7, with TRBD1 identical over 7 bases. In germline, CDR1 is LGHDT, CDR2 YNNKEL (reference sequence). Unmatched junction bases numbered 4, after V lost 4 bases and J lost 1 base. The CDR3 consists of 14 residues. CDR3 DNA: TGTGCCAGCAGCCCCGGGACAGTTTCCTACGAGCAGTACTTC. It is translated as CASSPGTVSYEQYF.

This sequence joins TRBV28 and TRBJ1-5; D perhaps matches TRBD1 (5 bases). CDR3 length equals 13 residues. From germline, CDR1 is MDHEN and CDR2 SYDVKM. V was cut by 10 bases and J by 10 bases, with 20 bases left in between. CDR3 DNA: TGTGCCACCCGTCGATGGGGCGTTAAACCCCAGCATTTT. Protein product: CATRRWGVKPQHF.

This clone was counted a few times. The CDR3 protein is CASSPSQGLLSGNTIYF. Here the CDR3 DNA reads TGTGCCAGCTCACCTAGCCAGGGACTGCTCTCTGGAAACACCATATATTTT. The V and J genes are TRBV18 and TRBJ1-3; TRBD1 is a possible D gene (5 bases). This CDR3 has 17 residues. Trimming cost V 3 bases and J 0 bases, with 15 bases left between them. The V gene's germline CDR1 is KGHSH and CDR2 LQKENI.

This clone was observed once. The CDR3 loop reads CASSPTGSNTGELFF. CDR3 nucleotide sequence: TGCGCCAGCAGCCCTACAGGATCGAACACCGGGGAGCTGTTTTTT. The chain is built from TRBV5-1 and TRBJ2-2, with D perhaps matching TRBD1 (5 bases). V was pared by 4 bases and J by 0 bases, with 10 bases between. The CDR3 is 15 residues long. The germline V gene encodes CDR1 SGHRS and CDR2 YFSETQ.

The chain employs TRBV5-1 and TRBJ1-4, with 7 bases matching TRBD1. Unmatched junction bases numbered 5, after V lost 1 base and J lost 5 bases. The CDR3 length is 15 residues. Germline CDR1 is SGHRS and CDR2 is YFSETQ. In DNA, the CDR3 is TGCGCCAGCAGCTTGTACGGGACAGTCAATGAAAAACTGTTTTTT. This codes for CASSLYGTVNEKLFF. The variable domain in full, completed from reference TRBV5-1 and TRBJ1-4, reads KAGVTQTPRYLIKTRGQQVTLSCSPISGHRSVSWYQQTPGQGLQFLFEYFSETQRNKGNFPGRFSGRQFSNSRSEMNVSTLELGDSALYLCASSLYGTVNEKLFFGSGTQLSVL.

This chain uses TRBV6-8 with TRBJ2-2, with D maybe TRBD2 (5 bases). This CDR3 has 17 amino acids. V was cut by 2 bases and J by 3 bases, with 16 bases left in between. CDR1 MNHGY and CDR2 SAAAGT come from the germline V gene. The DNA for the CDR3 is TGTGCCAGCAGTTACAGACTTTCCGCGGGTCACACCGGGGAGCTGTTTTTT. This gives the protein CASSYRLSAGHTGELFF.

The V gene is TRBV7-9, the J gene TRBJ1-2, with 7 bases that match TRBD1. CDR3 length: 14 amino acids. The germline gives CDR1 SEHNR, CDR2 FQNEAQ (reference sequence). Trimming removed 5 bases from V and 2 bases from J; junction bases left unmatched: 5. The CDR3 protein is CASSVDRENYGYTF. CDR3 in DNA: TGTGCCAGCAGCGTAGACAGGGAGAACTATGGCTACACCTTC.

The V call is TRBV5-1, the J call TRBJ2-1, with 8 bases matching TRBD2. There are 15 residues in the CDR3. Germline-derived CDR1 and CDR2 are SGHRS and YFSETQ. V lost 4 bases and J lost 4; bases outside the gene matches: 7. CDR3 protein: CASSPTSGHYNEQFF. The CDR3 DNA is TGCGCCAGCAGCCCAACTAGCGGCCATTACAATGAGCAGTTCTTC.

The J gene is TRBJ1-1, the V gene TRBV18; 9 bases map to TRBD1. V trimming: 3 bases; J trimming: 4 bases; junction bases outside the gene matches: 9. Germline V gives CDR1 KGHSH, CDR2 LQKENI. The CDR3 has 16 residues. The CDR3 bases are TGTGCCAGCTCACCCAGGGACAGGGCCAGCGGCACTGAAGCTTTCTTT. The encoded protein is CASSPRDRASGTEAFF.

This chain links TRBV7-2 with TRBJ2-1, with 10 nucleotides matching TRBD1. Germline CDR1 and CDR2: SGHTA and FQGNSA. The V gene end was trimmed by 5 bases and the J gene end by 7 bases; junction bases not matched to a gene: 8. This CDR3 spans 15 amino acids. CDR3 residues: CASSPGQGRSNEQFF. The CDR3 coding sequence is TGTGCCAGCAGCCCGGGACAGGGGAGGTCGAATGAGCAGTTCTTC.

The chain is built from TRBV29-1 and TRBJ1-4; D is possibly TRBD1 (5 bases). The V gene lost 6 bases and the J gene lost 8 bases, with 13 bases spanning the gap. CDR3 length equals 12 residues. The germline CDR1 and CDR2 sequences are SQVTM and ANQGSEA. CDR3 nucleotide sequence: TGCAGCGTCACAGAGCAGGGAGAAAAACTGTTTTTT. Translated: CSVTEQGEKLFF. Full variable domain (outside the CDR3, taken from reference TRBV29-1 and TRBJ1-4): SAVISQKPSRDICQRGTSLTIQCQVDSQVTMMFWYRQQPGQSLTLIATANQGSEATYESGFVIDKFPISRPNLTFSTLTVSNMSPEDSSIYLCSVTEQGEKLFFGSGTQLSVL.

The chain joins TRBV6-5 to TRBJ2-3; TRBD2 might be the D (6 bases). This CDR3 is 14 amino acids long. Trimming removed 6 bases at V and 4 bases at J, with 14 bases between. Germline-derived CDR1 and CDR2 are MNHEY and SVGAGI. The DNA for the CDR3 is TGTGCCAGCAGGATTGGGGGGTCTGCAGATACGCAGTATTTT. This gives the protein CASRIGGSADTQYF.

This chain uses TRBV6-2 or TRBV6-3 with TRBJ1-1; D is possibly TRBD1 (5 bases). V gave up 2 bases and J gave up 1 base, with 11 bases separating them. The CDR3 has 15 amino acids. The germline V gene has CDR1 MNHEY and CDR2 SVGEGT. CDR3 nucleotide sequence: TGTGCCAGCAGTTACGCCAGGGTCGCGAACACTGAAGCTTTCTTT. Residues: CASSYARVANTEAFF.

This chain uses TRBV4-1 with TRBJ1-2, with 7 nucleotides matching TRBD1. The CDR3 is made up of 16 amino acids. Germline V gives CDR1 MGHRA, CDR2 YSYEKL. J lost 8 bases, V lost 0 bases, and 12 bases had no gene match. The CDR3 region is CASSQDPHRDSSGYTF. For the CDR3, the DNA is TGCGCCAGCAGCCAAGATCCACACCGGGACAGTTCCGGCTACACCTTC.

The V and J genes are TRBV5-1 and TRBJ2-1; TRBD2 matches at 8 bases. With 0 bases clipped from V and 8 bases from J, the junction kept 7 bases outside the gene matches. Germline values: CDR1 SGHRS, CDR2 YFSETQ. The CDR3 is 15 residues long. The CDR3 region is CASSLGLAGIHEQFF. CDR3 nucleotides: TGCGCCAGCAGCTTGGGGCTAGCGGGTATCCATGAGCAGTTCTTC.

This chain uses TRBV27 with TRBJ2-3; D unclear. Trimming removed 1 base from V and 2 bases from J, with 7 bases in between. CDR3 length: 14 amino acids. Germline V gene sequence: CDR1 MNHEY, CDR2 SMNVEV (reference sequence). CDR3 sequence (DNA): TGTGCCAGCAGTTTATGGGCGAACACAGATACGCAGTATTTT. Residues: CASSLWANTDTQYF.

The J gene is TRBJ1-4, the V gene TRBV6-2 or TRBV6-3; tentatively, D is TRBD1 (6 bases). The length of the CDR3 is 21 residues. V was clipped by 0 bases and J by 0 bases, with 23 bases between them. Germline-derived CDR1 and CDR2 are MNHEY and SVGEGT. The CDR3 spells CASSYSKGEGDRSATNEKLFF. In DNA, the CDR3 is TGTGCCAGCAGTTACTCGAAGGGGGAGGGGGACCGATCAGCAACTAATGAAAAACTGTTTTTT.

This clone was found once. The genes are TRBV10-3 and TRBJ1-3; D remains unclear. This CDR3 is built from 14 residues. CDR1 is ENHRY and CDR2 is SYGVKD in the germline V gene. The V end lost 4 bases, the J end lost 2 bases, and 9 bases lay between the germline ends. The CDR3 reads CAISVTLPGNTIYF. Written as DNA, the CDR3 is TGTGCCATCAGTGTAACATTACCTGGAAACACCATATATTTT.

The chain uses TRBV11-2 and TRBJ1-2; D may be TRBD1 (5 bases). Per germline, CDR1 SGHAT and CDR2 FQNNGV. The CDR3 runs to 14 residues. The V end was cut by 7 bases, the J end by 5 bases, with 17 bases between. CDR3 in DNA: TGTGCCAGCACCCAGGGCAGGAGTGTTTATGGCTACACCTTC. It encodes CASTQGRSVYGYTF.

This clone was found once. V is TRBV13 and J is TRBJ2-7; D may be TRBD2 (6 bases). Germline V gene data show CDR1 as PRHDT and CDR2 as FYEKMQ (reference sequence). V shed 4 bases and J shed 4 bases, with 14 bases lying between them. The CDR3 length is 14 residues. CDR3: CASSSTSRPYEQYF. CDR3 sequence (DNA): TGTGCCAGCAGCTCTACTAGCCGCCCATACGAGCAGTACTTC. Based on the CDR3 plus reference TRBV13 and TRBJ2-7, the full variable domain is AAGVIQSPRHLIKEKRETATLKCYPIPRHDTVYWYQQGPGQDPQFLISFYEKMQSDKGSIPDRFSAQQFSDYHSELNMSSLELGDSALYFCASSSTSRPYEQYFGPGTRLTVT.

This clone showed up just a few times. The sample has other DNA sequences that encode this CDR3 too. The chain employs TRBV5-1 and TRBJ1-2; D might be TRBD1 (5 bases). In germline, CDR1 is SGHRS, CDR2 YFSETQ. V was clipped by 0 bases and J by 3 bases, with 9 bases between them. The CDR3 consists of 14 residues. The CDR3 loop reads CASSLERGDYGYTF. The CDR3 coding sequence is TGCGCCAGCAGCTTGGAGCGGGGGGACTATGGCTACACCTTC.

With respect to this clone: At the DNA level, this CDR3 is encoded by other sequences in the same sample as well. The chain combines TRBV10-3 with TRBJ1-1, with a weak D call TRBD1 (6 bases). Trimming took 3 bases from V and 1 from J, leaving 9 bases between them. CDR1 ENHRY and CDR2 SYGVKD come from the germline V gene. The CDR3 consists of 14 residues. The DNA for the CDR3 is TGTGCCATCAGTGAAAGGGGGGGGAACACTGAAGCTTTCTTT. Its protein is CAISERGGNTEAFF.